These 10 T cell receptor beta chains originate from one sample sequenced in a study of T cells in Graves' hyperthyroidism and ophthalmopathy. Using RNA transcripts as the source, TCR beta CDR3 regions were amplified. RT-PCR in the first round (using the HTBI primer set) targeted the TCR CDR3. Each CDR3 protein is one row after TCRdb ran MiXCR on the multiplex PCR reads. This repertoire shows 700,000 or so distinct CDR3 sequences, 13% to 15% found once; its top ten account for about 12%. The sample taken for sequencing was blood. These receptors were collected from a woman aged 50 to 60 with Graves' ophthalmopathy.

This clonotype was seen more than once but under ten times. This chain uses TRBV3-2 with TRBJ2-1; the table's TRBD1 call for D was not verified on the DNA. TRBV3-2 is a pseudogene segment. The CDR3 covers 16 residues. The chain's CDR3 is CASSQVRVGAYNEQFF. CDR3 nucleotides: TGTGCCAGCAGCCAAGTTAGAGTGGGGGCCTACAATGAGCAGTTCTTC.

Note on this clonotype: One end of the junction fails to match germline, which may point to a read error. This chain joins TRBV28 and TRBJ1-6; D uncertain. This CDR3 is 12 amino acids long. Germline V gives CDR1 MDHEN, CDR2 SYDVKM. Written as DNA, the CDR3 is TGTGCCAGCAGTTTACAGGTCGGACCCCCCCACTTT. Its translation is CASSLQVGPPHF.

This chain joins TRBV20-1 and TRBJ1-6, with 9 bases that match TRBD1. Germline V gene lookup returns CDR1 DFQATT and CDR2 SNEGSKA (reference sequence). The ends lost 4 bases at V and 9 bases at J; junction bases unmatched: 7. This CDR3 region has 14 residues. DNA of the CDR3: TGCAGTGCTATATCCGGGACAGGGTTTTCACCCCTCCACTTT. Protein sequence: CSAISGTGFSPLHF.

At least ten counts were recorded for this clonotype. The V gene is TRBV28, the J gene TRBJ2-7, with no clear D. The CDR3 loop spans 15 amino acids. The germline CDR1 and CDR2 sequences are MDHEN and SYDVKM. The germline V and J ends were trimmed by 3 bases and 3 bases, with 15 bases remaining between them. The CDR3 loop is CASSFGKGFGYEQYF. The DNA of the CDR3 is TGTGCCAGCAGTTTCGGTAAGGGTTTTGGCTACGAGCAGTACTTC.

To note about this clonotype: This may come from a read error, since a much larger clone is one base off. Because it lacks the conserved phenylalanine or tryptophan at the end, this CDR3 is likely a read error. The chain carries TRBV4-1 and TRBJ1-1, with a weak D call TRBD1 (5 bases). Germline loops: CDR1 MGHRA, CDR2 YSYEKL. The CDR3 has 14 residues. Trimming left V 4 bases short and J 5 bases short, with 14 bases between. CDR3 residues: CASSPPLWGTEAFS. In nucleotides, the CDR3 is TGCGCCAGCAGCCCCCCCCTTTGGGGGACTGAAGCTTTCTCT.

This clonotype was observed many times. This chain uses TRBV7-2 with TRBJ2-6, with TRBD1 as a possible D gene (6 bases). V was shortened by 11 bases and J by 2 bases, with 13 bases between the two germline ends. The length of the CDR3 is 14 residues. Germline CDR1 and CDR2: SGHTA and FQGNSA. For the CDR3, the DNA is TGTGCCGTCGCAGGGGCTACTGGGGCCAACGTCCTGACTTTC. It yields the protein CAVAGATGANVLTF.

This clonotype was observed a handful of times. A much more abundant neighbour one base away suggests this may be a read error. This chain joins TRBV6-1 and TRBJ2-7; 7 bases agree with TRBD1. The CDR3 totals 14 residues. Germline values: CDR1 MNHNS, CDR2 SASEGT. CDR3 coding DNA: TGTGCCAGCAGGATCAGCGAGGGGGCTTACGAGCAGCACTTC. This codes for CASRISEGAYEQHF.

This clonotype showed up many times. The CDR3 protein is CASSFPGQTQYF. The CDR3 nucleotides read TGTGCCAGCAGTTTCCCGGGCCAGACCCAGTACTTC. The chain employs TRBV12-3 or TRBV12-4 and TRBJ2-5; no definite D call. This CDR3 contains 12 residues. Trimming took off 3 bases at V and 6 bases at J, with 8 bases between the two ends.

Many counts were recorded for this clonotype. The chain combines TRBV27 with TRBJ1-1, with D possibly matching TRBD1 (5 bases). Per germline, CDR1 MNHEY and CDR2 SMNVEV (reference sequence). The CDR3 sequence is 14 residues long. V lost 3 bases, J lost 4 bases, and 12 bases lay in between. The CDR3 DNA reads TGTGCCAGCAGTTTTGGGGGTCGGGTCACTGAAGCTTTCTTT. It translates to CASSFGGRVTEAFF.

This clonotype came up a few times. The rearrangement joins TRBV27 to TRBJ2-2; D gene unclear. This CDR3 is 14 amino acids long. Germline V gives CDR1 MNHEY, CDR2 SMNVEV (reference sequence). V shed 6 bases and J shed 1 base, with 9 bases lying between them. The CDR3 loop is CASSRILNTGELFF. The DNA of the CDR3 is TGTGCCAGCAGCAGAATTCTGAACACCGGGGAGCTGTTTTTT.